Sequencing of this T cell receptor (beta chain) was carried out in a study of T cells in Graves' hyperthyroidism and ophthalmopathy. The TCR beta CDR3 regions underwent amplification using RNA transcripts as the source. Initially, a first-round RT-PCR of the TCR CDR3 employed the HTBI primer set. TCRdb re-called the multiplex PCR reads through MiXCR, storing one row per CDR3 protein. The table records around 450,000 distinct CDR3 sequences, 15% to 17% of them present only once. Losses at the gene ends were 6 bases for V and 0 bases for J; bases not matched to a gene: 9. The CDR3 extends over 15 amino acids. The V gene's germline CDR1 is DFQATT and CDR2 SNEGSKA (reference sequence). Orbital computed tomography, thyroid ultrasound, serum thyroxine and TRAb, and clinical symptoms together informed the diagnoses. This clonotype was recorded at least ten times.

The TCR comes from a woman in her late teens or twenties with Graves' hyperthyroidism. The specimen was blood. The chain links TRBV20-1 to TRBJ2-3, with 7 bases identical to TRBD2. The CDR3 DNA follows: TGCAGTGCCCCAAGGGCGGGAGATAGCACAGATACGCAGTATTTT. This sequence encodes CSAPRAGDSTDTQYF.